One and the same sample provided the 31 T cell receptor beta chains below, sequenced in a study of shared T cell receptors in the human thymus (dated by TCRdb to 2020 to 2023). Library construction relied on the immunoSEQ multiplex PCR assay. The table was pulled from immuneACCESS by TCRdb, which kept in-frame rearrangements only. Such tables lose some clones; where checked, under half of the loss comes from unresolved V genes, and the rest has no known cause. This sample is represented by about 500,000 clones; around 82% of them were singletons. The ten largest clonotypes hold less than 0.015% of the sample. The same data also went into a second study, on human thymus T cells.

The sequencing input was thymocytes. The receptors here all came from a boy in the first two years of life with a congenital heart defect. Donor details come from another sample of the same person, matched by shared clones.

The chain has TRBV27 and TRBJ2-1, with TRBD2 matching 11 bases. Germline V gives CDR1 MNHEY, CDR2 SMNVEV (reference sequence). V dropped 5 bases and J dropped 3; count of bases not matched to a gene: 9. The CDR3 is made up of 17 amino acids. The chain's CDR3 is CASSPSLAGAIYNEQFF. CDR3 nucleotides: TGTGCCAGCAGTCCCTCACTAGCGGGAGCCATCTACAATGAGCAGTTCTTC.

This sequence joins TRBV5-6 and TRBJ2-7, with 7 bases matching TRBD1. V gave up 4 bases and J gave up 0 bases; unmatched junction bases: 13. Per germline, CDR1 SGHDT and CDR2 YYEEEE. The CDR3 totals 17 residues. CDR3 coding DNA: TGTGCCAGCAGCCGCGGCGACCGGGACAGAATCTCCTACGAGCAGTACTTC. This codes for CASSRGDRDRISYEQYF.

Here the CDR3 DNA reads TGTGCCAGCAGTGGCCCCACGCGCACTACCGGGGAGCTGTTTTTT. As protein: CASSGPTRTTGELFF. The chain links TRBV2 to TRBJ2-2; D is unclear. The V end lost 4 bases, the J end lost 5 bases, and 14 bases lay between the germline ends. Germline CDR1 is SNHLY and CDR2 is FYNNEI. The CDR3 runs 15 residues.

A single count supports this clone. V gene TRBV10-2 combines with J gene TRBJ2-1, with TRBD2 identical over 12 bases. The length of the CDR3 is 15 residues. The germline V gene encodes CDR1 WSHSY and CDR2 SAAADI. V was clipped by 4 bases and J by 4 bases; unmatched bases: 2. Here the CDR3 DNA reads TGCGCCAGCAGTGCTCTAGCGGGAGGGTACAATGAGCAGTTCTTC. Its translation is CASSALAGGYNEQFF.

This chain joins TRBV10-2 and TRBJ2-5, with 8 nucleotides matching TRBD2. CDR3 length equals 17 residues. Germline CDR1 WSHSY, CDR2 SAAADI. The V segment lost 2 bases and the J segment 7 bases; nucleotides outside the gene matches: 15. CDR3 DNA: TGCGCCAGCAGTGAGACTCCCGTACTAGCGGCCCTAGGGACCCAGTACTTC. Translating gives CASSETPVLAALGTQYF.

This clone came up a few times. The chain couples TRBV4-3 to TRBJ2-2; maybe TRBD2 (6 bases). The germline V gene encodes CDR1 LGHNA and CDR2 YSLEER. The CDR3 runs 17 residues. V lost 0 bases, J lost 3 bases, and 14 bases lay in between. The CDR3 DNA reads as TGCGCCAGCAGCCAAGAAGTGGGGGACTGGTACACCGGGGAGCTGTTTTTT. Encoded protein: CASSQEVGDWYTGELFF.

The CDR3 region is CASSLATPYEQYF. As DNA, the CDR3 is TGTGCCAGCAGCTTGGCGACTCCCTACGAGCAGTACTTC. The chain links TRBV5-6 to TRBJ2-5; D gene uncertain. The J call may be wrong; the DNA end is better matched by TRBJ2-7. Germline CDR1 SGHDT, CDR2 YYEEEE. This CDR3 contains 13 residues.

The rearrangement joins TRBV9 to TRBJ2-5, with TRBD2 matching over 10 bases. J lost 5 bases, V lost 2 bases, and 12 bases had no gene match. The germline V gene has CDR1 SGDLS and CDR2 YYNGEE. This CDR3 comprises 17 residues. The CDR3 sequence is CASSVLDSGGWGETQYF. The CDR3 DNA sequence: TGTGCCAGCAGCGTCCTTGATAGCGGGGGGTGGGGGGAGACCCAGTACTTC.

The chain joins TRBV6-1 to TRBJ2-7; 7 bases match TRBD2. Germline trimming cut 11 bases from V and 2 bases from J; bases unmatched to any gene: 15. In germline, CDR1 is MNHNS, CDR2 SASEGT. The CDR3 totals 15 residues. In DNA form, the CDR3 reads TGTGCCTCCCCCGCCCCGGGGGGAGGGCCCTACGAGCAGTACTTC. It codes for CASPAPGGGPYEQYF.

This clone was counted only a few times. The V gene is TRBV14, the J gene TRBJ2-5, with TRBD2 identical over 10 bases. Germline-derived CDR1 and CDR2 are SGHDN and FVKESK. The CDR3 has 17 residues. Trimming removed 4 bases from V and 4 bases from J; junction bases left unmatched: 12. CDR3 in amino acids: CASSPPRGTSELETQYF. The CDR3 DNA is TGTGCCAGCAGCCCGCCGAGGGGGACTAGCGAACTAGAGACCCAGTACTTC. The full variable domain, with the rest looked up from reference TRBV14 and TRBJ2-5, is EAGVTQFPSHSVIEKGQTVTLRCDPISGHDNLYWYRRVMGKEIKFLLHFVKESKQDESGMPNNRFLAERTGGTYSTLKVQPAELEDSGVYFCASSPPRGTSELETQYFGPGTRLLVL.

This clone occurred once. CDR3 residues: CASSQDPLAGEVNEQFF. CDR3 nucleotide sequence: TGCGCCAGCAGCCAAGATCCCCTAGCGGGAGAAGTCAATGAGCAGTTCTTC. The genes are TRBV4-3 and TRBJ2-1; 10 bases fit TRBD2. CDR1 is LGHNA and CDR2 is YSLEER in the germline V gene. Unmatched junction bases numbered 8, after V lost 0 bases and J lost 6 bases. The CDR3 loop spans 17 amino acids.

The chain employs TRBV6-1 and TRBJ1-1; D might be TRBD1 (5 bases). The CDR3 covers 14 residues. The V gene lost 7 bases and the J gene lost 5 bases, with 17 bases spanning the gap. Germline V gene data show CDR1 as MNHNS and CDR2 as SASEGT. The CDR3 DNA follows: TGTGCCAGCACCAAAAGGGGAGGGTTAACTGAAGCTTTCTTT. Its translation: CASTKRGGLTEAFF.

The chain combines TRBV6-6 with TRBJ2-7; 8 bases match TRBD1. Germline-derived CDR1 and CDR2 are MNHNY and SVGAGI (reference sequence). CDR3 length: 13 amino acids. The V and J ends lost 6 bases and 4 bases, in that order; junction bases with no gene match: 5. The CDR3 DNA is TGTGCCAGCAGGCCCCGGACAGGGTACGAGCAGTACTTC. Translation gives CASRPRTGYEQYF.

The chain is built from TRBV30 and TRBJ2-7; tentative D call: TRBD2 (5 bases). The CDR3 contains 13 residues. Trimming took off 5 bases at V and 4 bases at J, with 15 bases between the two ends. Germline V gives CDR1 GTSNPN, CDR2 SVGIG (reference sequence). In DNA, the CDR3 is TGTGCCTGGTCTTCCCTATCGGGGTACGAGCAGTACTTC. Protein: CAWSSLSGYEQYF.

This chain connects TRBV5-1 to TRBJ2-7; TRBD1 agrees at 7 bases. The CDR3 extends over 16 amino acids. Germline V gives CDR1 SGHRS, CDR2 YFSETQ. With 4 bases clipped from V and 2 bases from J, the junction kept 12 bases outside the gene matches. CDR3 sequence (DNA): TGCGCCAGCAGCAGAAGACCGGGACAGAATCCCTACGAGCAGTACTTC. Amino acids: CASSRRPGQNPYEQYF.

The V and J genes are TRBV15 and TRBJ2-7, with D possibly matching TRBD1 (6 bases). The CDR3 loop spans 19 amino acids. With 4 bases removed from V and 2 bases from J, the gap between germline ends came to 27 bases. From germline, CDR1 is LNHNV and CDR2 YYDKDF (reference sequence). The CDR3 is CATSTPLLTGTPSTYEQYF. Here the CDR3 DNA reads TGTGCCACCAGCACACCGCTCCTCACCGGGACACCGAGCACCTACGAGCAGTACTTC. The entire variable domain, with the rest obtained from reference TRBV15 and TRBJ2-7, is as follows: DAMVIQNPRYQVTQFGKPVTLSCSQTLNHNVMYWYQQKSSQAPKLLFHYYDKDFNNEADTPDNFQSRRPNTSFCFLDIRSPGLGDTAMYLCATSTPLLTGTPSTYEQYFGPGTRLTVT.

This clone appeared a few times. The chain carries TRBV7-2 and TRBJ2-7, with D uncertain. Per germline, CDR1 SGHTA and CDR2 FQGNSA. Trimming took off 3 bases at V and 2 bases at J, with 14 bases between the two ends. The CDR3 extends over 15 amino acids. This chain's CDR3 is CASSLRPYPTYEQYF. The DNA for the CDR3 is TGTGCCAGCAGCTTGCGGCCCTACCCCACCTACGAGCAGTACTTC.

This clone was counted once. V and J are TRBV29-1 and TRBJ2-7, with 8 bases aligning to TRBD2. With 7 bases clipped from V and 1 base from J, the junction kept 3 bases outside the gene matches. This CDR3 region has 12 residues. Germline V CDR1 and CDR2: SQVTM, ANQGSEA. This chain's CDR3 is CSGLAGSYEQYF. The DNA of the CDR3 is TGCAGCGGTCTAGCGGGTTCCTACGAGCAGTACTTC.

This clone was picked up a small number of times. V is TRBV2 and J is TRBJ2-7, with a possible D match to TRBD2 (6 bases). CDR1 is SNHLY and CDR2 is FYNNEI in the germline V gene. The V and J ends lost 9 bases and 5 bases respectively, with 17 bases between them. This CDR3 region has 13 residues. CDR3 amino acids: CASRLRESHEQYF. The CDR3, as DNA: TGTGCCAGTCGCCTCCGGGAGTCCCACGAGCAGTACTTC.

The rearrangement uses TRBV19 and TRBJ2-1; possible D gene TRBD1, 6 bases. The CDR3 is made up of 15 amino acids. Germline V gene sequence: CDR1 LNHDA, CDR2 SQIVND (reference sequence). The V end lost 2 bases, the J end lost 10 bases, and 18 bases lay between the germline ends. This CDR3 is CASSIWTDQMVEQFF. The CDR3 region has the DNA TGTGCCAGTAGTATATGGACAGACCAAATGGTGGAGCAGTTCTTC. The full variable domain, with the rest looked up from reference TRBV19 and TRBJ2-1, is DGGITQSPKYLFRKEGQNVTLSCEQNLNHDAMYWYRQDPGQGLRLIYYSQIVNDFQKGDIAEGYSVSREKKESFPLTVTSAQKNPTAFYLCASSIWTDQMVEQFFGPGTRLTVL.

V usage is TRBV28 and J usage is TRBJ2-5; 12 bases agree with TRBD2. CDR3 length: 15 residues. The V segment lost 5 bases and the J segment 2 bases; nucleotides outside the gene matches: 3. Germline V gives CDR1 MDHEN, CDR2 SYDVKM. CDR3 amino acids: CASSPLAGGQETQYF. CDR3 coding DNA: TGTGCCAGCAGTCCCCTAGCGGGAGGGCAAGAGACCCAGTACTTC.

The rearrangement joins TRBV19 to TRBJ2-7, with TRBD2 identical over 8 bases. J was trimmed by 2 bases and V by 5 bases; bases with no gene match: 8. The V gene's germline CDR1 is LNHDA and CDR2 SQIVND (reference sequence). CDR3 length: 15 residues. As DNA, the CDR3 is TGTGCCAGTAGTCCTACGAGCGGGAGAGCCTACGAGCAGTACTTC. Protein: CASSPTSGRAYEQYF.

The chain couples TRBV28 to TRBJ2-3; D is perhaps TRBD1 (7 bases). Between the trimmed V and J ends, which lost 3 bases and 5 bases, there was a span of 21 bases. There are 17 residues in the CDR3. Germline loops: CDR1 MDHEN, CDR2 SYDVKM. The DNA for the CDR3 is TGTGCCAGCAGTTTGCCGGCCACAGGGGAGGCTTTAGATACGCAGTATTTT. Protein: CASSLPATGEALDTQYF.

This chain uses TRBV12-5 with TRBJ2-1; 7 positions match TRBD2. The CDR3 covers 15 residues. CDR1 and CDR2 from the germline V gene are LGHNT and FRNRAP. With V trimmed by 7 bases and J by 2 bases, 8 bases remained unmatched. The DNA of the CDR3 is TGTGCTAGTGCCCAAAGGGCGGGAGCCTACAATGAGCAGTTCTTC. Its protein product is CASAQRAGAYNEQFF.

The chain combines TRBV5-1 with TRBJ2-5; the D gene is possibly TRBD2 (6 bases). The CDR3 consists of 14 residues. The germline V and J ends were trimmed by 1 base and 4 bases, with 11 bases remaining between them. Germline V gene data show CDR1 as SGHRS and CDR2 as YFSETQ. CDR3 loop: CASSLYVGGETQYF. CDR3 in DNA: TGCGCCAGCAGCTTGTACGTGGGAGGAGAGACCCAGTACTTC.

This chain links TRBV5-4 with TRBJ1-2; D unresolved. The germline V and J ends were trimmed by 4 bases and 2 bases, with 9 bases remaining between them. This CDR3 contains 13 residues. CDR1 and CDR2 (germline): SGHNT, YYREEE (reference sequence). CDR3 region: CASSPRENYGYTF. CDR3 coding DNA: TGTGCCAGCAGCCCCCGGGAAAACTATGGCTACACCTTC.

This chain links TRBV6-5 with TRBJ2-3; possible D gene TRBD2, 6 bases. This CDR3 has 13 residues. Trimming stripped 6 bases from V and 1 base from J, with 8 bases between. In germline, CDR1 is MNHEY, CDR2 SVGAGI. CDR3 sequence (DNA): TGTGCCAGCAGCCGACTAGGCACAGATACGCAGTATTTT. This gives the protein CASSRLGTDTQYF.

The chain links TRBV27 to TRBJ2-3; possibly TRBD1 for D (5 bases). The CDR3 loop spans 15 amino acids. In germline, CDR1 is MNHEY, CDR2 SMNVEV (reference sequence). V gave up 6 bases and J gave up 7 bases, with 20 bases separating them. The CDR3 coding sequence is TGTGCCAGCAGCCACGAAGACAGACCACAAAATACGCAGTATTTT. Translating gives CASSHEDRPQNTQYF.

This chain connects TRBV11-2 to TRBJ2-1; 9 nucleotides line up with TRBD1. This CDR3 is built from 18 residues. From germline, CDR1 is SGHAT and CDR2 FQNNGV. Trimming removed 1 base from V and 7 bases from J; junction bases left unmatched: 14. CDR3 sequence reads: CASSLVGGTGRSGNEQFF. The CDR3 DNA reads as TGTGCCAGCAGCTTAGTTGGTGGGACAGGGAGGAGTGGTAATGAGCAGTTCTTC.

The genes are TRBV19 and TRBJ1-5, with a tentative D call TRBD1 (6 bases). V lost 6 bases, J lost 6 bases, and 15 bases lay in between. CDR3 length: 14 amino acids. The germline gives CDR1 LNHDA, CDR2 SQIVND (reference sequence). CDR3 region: CASSLDRLGQPQHF. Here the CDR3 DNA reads TGTGCCAGTAGCCTAGACAGGCTCGGTCAGCCCCAGCATTTT.

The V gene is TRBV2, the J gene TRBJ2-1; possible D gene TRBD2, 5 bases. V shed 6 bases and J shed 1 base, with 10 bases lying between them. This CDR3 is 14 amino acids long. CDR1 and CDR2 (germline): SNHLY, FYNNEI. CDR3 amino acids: CASRSRTSYNEQFF. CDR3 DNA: TGTGCCAGCAGGTCAAGGACTTCCTACAATGAGCAGTTCTTC.